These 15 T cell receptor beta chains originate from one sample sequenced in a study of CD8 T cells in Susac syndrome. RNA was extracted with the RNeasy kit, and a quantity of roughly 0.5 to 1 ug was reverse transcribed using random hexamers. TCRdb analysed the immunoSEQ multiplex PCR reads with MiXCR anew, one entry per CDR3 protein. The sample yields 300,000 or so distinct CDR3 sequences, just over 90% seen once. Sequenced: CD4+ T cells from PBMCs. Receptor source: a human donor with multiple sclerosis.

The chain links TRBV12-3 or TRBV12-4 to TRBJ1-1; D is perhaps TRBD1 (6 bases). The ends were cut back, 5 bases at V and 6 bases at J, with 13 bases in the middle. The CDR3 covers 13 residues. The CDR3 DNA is TGTGCCAGCAGTCCCTACAGGGCGGCTGAAGCTTTCTTT. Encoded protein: CASSPYRAAEAFF.

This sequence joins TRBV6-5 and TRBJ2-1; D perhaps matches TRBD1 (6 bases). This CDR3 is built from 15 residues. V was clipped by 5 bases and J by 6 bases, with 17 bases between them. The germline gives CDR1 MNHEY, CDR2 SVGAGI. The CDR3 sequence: CASSTPGRGRNEQFF. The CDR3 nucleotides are TGTGCCAGCAGTACCCCCGGCAGGGGACGCAATGAGCAGTTCTTC.

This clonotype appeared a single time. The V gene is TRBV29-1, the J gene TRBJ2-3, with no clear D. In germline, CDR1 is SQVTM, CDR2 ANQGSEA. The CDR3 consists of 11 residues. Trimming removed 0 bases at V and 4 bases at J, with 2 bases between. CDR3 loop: CSVEDPDTQYF. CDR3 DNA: TGCAGCGTTGAAGACCCAGATACGCAGTATTTT.

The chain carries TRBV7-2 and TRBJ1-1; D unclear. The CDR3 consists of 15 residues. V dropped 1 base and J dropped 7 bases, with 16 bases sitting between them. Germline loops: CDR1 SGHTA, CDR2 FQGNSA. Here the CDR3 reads CASSLVYSGLGEAFF. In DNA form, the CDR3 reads TGTGCCAGCAGCTTAGTTTATTCGGGGTTGGGTGAAGCTTTCTTT.

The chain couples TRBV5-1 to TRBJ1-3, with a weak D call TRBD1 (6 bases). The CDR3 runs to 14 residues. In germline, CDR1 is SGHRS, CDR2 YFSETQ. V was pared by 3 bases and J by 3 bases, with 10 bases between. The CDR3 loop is CASSSQGYGNTIYF. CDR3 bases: TGCGCCAGCAGCTCTCAGGGGTATGGAAACACCATATATTTT.

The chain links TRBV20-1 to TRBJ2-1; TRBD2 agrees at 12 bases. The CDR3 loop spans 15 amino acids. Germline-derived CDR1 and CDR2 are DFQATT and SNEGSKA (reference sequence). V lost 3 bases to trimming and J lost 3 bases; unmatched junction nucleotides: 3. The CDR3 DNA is TGCAGTGCTAGGAAGACTAGCGGGGGCTACAATGAGCAGTTCTTC. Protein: CSARKTSGGYNEQFF.

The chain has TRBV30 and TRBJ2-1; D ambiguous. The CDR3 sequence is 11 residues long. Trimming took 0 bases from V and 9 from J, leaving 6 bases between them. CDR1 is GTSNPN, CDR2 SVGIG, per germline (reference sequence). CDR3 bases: TGTGCCTGGAGTGTACATCGTGAGCAGTTCTTC. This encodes CAWSVHREQFF.

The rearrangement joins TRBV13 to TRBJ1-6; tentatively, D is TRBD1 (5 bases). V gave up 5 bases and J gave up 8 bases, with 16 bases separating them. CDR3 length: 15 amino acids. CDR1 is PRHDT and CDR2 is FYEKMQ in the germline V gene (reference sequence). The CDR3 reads CASSLDGTVDSPLHF. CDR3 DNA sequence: TGTGCCAGCAGCCTAGACGGGACTGTAGATTCACCCCTCCACTTT.

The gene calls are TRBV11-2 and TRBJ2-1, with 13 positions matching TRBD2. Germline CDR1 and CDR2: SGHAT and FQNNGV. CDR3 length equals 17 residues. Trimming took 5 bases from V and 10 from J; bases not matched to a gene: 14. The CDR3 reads CASSRTPVLAGGEEQFF. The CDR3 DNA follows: TGTGCCAGCAGCAGAACGCCTGTACTAGCGGGAGGGGAGGAGCAGTTCTTC.

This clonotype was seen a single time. This CDR3 reads CASSSPFVVSYEQYF. CDR3 coding DNA: TGTGCCAGCAGCTCCCCCTTTGTGGTCTCCTACGAGCAGTACTTC. The V call is TRBV11-2, the J call TRBJ2-7; the D is unclear. This CDR3 has 15 residues. Trimming pared 4 bases from V and 0 bases from J, leaving 13 bases between. Germline values: CDR1 SGHAT, CDR2 FQNNGV.

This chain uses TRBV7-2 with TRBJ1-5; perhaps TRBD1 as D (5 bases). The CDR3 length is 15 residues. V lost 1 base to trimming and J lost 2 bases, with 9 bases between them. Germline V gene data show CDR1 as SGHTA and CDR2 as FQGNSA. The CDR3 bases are TGTGCCAGCAGCTTAGAGGCAGGGCGCAATCAGCCCCAGCATTTT. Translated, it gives CASSLEAGRNQPQHF.

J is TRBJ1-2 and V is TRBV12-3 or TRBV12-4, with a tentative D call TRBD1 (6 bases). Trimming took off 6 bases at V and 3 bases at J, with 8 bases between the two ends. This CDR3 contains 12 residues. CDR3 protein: CASRDRYYGYTF. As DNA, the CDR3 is TGTGCCAGCAGGGACAGATACTATGGCTACACCTTC.

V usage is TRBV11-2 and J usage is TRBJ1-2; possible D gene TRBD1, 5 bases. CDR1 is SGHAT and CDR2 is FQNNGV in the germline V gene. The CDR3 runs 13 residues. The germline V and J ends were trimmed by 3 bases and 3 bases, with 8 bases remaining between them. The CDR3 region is CASSFAGYYGYTF. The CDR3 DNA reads TGTGCCAGCAGCTTCGCAGGGTACTATGGCTACACCTTC.

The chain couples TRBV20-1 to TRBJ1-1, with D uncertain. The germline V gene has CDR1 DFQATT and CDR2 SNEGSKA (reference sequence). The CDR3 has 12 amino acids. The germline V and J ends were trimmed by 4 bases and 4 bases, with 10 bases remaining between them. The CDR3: CSATKLRTEAFF. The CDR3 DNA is TGCAGTGCTACAAAGTTGCGCACTGAAGCTTTCTTT.

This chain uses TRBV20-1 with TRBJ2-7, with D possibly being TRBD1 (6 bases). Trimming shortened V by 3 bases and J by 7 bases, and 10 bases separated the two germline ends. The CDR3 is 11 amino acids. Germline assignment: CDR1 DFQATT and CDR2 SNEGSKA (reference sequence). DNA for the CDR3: TGCAGTGCTAGTTTGGGGGCTGAGCAGTACTTC. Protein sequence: CSASLGAEQYF.